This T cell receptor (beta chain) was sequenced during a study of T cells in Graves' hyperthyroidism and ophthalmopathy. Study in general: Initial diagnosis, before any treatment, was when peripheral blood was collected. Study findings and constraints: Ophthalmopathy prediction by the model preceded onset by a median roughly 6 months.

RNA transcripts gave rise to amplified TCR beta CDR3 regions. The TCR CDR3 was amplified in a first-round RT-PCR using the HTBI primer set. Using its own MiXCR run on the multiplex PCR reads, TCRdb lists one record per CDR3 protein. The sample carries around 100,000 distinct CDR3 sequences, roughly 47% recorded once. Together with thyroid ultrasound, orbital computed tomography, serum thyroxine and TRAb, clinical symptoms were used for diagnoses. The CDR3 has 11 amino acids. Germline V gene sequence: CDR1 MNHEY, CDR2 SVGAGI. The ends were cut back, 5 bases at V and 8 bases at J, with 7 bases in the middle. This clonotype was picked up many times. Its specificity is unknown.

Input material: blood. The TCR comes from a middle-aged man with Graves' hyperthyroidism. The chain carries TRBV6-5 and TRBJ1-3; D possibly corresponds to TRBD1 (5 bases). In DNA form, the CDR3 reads TGTGCCAGCAGTCGAGGGGACACCATATATTTT. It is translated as CASSRGDTIYF.